This T cell receptor beta chain was captured in a study of T cell repertoires in cytomegalovirus infection. Findings of the study overall: People with CMV and the relevant HLA were identified by cumulative public TCR beta family frequency. Within the response measured ex vivo, HLA-C-restricted CMV-specific TCR beta clonotypes were dominant.

TCRdb passed the reads through MiXCR, listing each CDR3 protein once. The sample has 830,000 or so distinct CDR3 sequences, about 31% seen once; the top ten hold 12%. The CDR3 totals 13 residues. Germline CDR1 and CDR2: MNHEY and SMNVEV (reference sequence). Deletions cut 6 bases from V and 8 bases from J, with 16 bases between. This clonotype has more than one count but fewer than ten. Its antigen is not known. The source of this sequence is a human donor in good health (CMV status not recorded). Some clones in this sample may be carry-over from other donors' samples. Here the sequenced sample was cultured CD8+ T cells from PBMCs, taken from culture after CMV antigen stimulation. The V gene is TRBV27, the J gene TRBJ1-1; D might be TRBD1 (6 bases). Here the CDR3 DNA reads TGTGCCAGCAGCAAAGGTACGGGGACAGAAGCTTTCTTT. This translates into CASSKGTGTEAFF.